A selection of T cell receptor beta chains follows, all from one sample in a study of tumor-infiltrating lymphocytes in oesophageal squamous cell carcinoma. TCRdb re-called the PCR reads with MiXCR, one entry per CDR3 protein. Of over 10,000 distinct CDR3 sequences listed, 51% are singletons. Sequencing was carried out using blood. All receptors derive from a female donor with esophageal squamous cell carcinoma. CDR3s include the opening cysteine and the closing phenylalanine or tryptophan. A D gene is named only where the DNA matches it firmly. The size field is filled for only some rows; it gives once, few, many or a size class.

CDR3nt: TGCGCCAGCAGCTTGGTCCCAGGGGGCTACAATGAGCAGTTCTTC
CDR3aa: CASSLVPGGYNEQFF
j_gene: TRBJ2-1
v_gene: TRBV5-1
d_gene: TRBD1
abundance: many

CDR3nt: TGTGCCAGCAGCTTCGGTGGGAGTTCAGCCGAGCAGTACTTC
CDR3aa: CASSFGGSSAEQYF
j_gene: TRBJ2-7
v_gene: TRBV7-3
d_gene: NA
abundance: once

CDR3nt: TGTGCCAGCAGCTTAGACGGGACTCTCGACGAGCAGTACTTC
CDR3aa: CASSLDGTLDEQYF
j_gene: TRBJ2-7
v_gene: TRBV7-2
d_gene: NA
abundance: NA

CDR3nt: TGTGCCAGCAGCTTAGGGGGGGGACAGGGGGGCTATGGCTACACCTTC
CDR3aa: CASSLGGGQGGYGYTF
j_gene: TRBJ1-2
v_gene: TRBV7-2
d_gene: TRBD1
abundance: NA

CDR3nt: TGTGCTAGCAGCTTCAGGACTAGCGGTAACACCGGGGAGCTGTATTTT
CDR3aa: CASSFRTSGNTGELYF
j_gene: TRBJ1-1
v_gene: TRBV7-6
d_gene: NA
abundance: NA

CDR3nt: TGTGCCAGCAGCTCGGGACTAGCGGGGGGTCTCGGTACGCAGTATTTT
CDR3aa: CASSSGLAGGLGTQYF
j_gene: TRBJ2-3
v_gene: TRBV7-2
d_gene: TRBD2
abundance: NA

CDR3nt: TGTGCCAGCAGTGAAAGTTCAGGTTCAGAGACCCAGTACTTC
CDR3aa: CASSESSGSETQYF
j_gene: TRBJ2-5
v_gene: TRBV2
d_gene: NA
abundance: many

CDR3nt: TGTGCCAGCAGCTTAACAGCGGGAGAGATAGATACGCAGTATTTT
CDR3aa: CASSLTAGEIDTQYF
j_gene: TRBJ2-3
v_gene: TRBV7-3
d_gene: TRBD2
abundance: NA

CDR3nt: TGTGCCAGCAGCCCGGACCTACCCCACACAGATACGCAGTATTTT
CDR3aa: CASSPDLPHTDTQYF
j_gene: TRBJ2-3
v_gene: TRBV7-6
d_gene: NA
abundance: NA

CDR3nt: TGTGCCAGCAGCACGGAAACTAACTATGGCTACACCTTC
CDR3aa: CASSTETNYGYTF
j_gene: TRBJ1-2
v_gene: TRBV7-9
d_gene: NA
abundance: medium-sized

CDR3nt: TGTGCCAGCACCGTGGGACAGGGCCGATACAATGAGCAGTTCTTC
CDR3aa: CASTVGQGRYNEQFF
j_gene: TRBJ2-1
v_gene: TRBV12-3/TRBV12-4
d_gene: TRBD1
abundance: NA

CDR3nt: TGTGCCAGCAGCTTAGGAGCGGGAGGGCGCCATCACAATGAGCAGTTCTTC
CDR3aa: CASSLGAGGRHHNEQFF
j_gene: TRBJ2-1
v_gene: TRBV7-2
d_gene: TRBD2
abundance: NA

CDR3nt: TGTGCCAGCAGTGAAAGACACGGAGGCTACACCTTC
CDR3aa: CASSERHGGYTF
j_gene: TRBJ1-2
v_gene: TRBV6-1
d_gene: NA
abundance: medium-sized

CDR3nt: TGTGCCAGCAGTTTATTGGACACCCCGTTCTTC
CDR3aa: CASSLLDTPFF
j_gene: TRBJ2-6
v_gene: TRBV12-3/TRBV12-4
d_gene: NA
abundance: NA

CDR3nt: TGTGCCAGCAGTTTATTTGGCGAGTACAATGAGCAGTTCTTC
CDR3aa: CASSLFGEYNEQFF
j_gene: TRBJ2-1
v_gene: TRBV27
d_gene: NA
abundance: NA

CDR3nt: TGTGCCATCATAGGTCAGGGTTCCGATGAGCAGTTCTTC
CDR3aa: CAIIGQGSDEQFF
j_gene: TRBJ2-1
v_gene: TRBV10-3
d_gene: NA
abundance: NA

CDR3nt: TGTGCCAGCAGCCCTGACAGCTCTGGGGCCAACGTCCTGACTTTC
CDR3aa: CASSPDSSGANVLTF
j_gene: TRBJ2-6
v_gene: TRBV5-4
d_gene: NA
abundance: medium-sized

CDR3nt: TGTGCCAGCAGCAGACTAGCGGGGTCCTACAATGAGCAGTACTTC
CDR3aa: CASSRLAGSYNEQYF
j_gene: TRBJ2-7
v_gene: TRBV14
d_gene: TRBD2
abundance: NA

CDR3nt: TGTGCCAGTAGTCCAGCGGGGGGGCAAATCAGCACAGATACGCAGTATTTT
CDR3aa: CASSPAGGQISTDTQYF
j_gene: TRBJ2-3
v_gene: TRBV19
d_gene: TRBD2
abundance: many

CDR3nt: TGTGCCAGCAGCCTTAACATGGGAACTGAAGCCTTCTTT
CDR3aa: CASSLNMGTEAFF
j_gene: TRBJ1-1
v_gene: TRBV12-3/TRBV12-4
d_gene: NA
abundance: NA

CDR3nt: TGCGCCAGCAGTCCGCGGGGGTTCGACCAGCCCCAGCATTTT
CDR3aa: CASSPRGFDQPQHF
j_gene: TRBJ1-5
v_gene: TRBV10-1
d_gene: NA
abundance: many

CDR3nt: TGTGCCAGCAGTGAGACCGTGCGTCGTTCACCCCTCCACTTT
CDR3aa: CASSETVRRSPLHF
j_gene: TRBJ1-6
v_gene: TRBV25-1
d_gene: NA
abundance: NA

CDR3nt: TGTGCCAGCAGCCGCTTGGCACCGGGGGAGCTTGAAGGGCAGTTCTTC
CDR3aa: CASSRLAPGELEGQFF
j_gene: TRBJ2-1
v_gene: TRBV5-6
d_gene: NA
abundance: many

CDR3nt: TGTGCCAGCAGCCCGCGGGCTAGCGACCAAATCAATGAGCAGTTCTTC
CDR3aa: CASSPRASDQINEQFF
j_gene: TRBJ2-1
v_gene: TRBV7-8
d_gene: NA
abundance: NA

CDR3nt: TGTGCCAGCAGTTTAAGCGCCGCGGGCACTGAAGCTTTCTTT
CDR3aa: CASSLSAAGTEAFF
j_gene: TRBJ1-1
v_gene: TRBV12-3/TRBV12-4
d_gene: NA
abundance: NA

CDR3nt: TGTGCCAGCAGCTCACAGGGGTGGGTCAGAGAGACCCAGTACTTC
CDR3aa: CASSSQGWVRETQYF
j_gene: TRBJ2-5
v_gene: TRBV7-8
d_gene: TRBD1
abundance: medium-sized